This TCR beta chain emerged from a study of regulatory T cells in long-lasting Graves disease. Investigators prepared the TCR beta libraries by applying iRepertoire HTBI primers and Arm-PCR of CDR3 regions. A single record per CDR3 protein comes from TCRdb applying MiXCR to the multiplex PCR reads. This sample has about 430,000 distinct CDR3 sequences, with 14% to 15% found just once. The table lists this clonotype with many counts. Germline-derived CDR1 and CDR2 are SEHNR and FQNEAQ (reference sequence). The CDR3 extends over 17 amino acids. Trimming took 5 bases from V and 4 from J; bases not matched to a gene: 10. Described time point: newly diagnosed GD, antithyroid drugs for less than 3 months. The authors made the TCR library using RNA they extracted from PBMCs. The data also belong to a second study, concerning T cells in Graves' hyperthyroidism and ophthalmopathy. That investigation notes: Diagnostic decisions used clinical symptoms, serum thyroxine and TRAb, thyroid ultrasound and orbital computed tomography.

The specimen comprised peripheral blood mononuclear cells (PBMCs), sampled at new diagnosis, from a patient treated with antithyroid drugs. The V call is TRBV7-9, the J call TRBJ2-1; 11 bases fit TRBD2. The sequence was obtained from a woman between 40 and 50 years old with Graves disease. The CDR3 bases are TGTGCCAGCAGCCCGGGCCGGGGACTAGCGGAATACAATGAGCAGTTCTTC. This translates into CASSPGRGLAEYNEQFF.